This TCR beta chain is drawn from a study of T cells in Graves' hyperthyroidism and ophthalmopathy. Study-wide results and caveats: Most thyroid clonotypes with frequency above 0.001 were detected in blood. It was a median about 6.5 months before onset that the model predicted ophthalmopathy.

Before ophthalmopathy appeared, progressors gave blood at initial hyperthyroidism diagnosis. The V end was cut by 0 bases, the J end by 5 bases, with 8 bases between. The germline V gene has CDR1 GTSNPN and CDR2 SVGIG (reference sequence). The CDR3 loop spans 12 amino acids. From RNA transcripts, TCR beta CDR3 regions were amplified. Initially, a first-round RT-PCR of the TCR CDR3 employed the HTBI primer set. From the multiplex PCR reads, TCRdb called clonotypes with MiXCR, one entry per CDR3 protein. Counted here are nearly 600,000 distinct CDR3 sequences, roughly 13% occurring once; the ten biggest clones make up 5% to 7%. Concerning this clonotype itself: Its antigen remains unidentified.

The chain joins TRBV30 to TRBJ2-7; D call uncertain. The clonotype originates from a woman in her 30s with Graves' hyperthyroidism that later progressed to Graves' ophthalmopathy. Sample: blood. In DNA, the CDR3 is TGTGCCTGGAGTGTACAAGTCCACGAGCAGTACTTC. Protein sequence: CAWSVQVHEQYF.